This is a list of T cell receptor beta chains from one sample in a study of CD4+ T cells in melanoma. Method: immunoSEQ multiplex PCR; TCRdb's copy keeps in-frame clones and lacks some. The top ten clones hold 4.5% to 5.5% of a sample with about 18,000 clones, around 85% of them seen once. Sequencing was performed on cells from a culture (not recorded whether cultured in vitro). The receptors come from a human donor with melanoma. The CDR3 runs from the conserved cysteine through the conserved F or W. Each record gives: J gene, D gene, V gene, clone size, CDR3 DNA, CDR3 protein. A D gene is named only where the DNA matches it firmly. Size is stated for part of the rows, as once, few or many counts, or as a class when the clone is expanded.

J: TRBJ1-5
D: NA
V: TRBV19
size: NA
DNA: TGTGCCAGTAGTTCAACCGGAAGTAGGGGCAATCAGCCCCAGCATTTT
CDR3: CASSSTGSRGNQPQHF

J: TRBJ1-2
D: TRBD1
V: TRBV5-1
size: medium-sized
DNA: TGCGCCAGCAGCTCACAGGGGACGGACTCCCGAGGGTACACCTTC
CDR3: CASSSQGTDSRGYTF

J: TRBJ2-4
D: NA
V: TRBV4-1
size: NA
DNA: TGCGCCAGCAGCCAGGAAATTAGCGGCCGGGCCAAAAACATTCAGTACTTC
CDR3: CASSQEISGRAKNIQYF

J: TRBJ2-7
D: NA
V: TRBV11-2
size: few
DNA: TGTGCCAGCAGCTTAGGCGCAGGGGCGCACTACGAGCAGTACTTC
CDR3: CASSLGAGAHYEQYF

J: TRBJ1-3
D: TRBD1
V: TRBV19
size: NA
DNA: TGTGCCAGTGGCGGACAGGGCCTCTCTGGAAACACCATATATTTT
CDR3: CASGGQGLSGNTIYF

J: TRBJ1-4
D: TRBD1
V: TRBV5-8
size: once
DNA: TGTGCCAGCAGGAAGACAGGGGACGTTGAAAAACTGTTTTTT
CDR3: CASRKTGDVEKLFF

J: TRBJ2-5
D: NA
V: TRBV7-8
size: NA
DNA: TGTGCCAGCAGCCCAGAGGCCAGAAAGACCCAGTACTTC
CDR3: CASSPEARKTQYF

J: TRBJ2-1
D: NA
V: TRBV27
size: once
DNA: TGTGCCAGCAGTTTATACGCGGAGGGCTCCTACAATGAGCAGTTCTTC
CDR3: CASSLYAEGSYNEQFF

J: TRBJ2-7
D: NA
V: TRBV19
size: NA
DNA: TGTGCCAGTTTTTCTCACAGCTCCTACGAGCAGTACTTC
CDR3: CASFSHSSYEQYF

J: TRBJ2-7
D: NA
V: TRBV11-2
size: medium-sized
DNA: TGTGCCAGCTCCTCCTTGCGGCAGGGCTCCTACGAGCAGTACTTC
CDR3: CASSSLRQGSYEQYF

J: TRBJ2-7
D: TRBD1
V: TRBV4-1
size: NA
DNA: TGCGCCAGCAGCGCAACGGGACAGGGAACCTACGAGCAGTACTTC
CDR3: CASSATGQGTYEQYF

J: TRBJ1-6
D: NA
V: TRBV4-2
size: once
DNA: TGTGCCAGCAGCCAAGATAGGCACAGTGTCGGATATAATTCACCCCTCCACTTT
CDR3: CASSQDRHSVGYNSPLHF

J: TRBJ1-2
D: NA
V: TRBV6-5
size: NA
DNA: TGTGCCAGCAGTTACAGGGAGTTCAATTCTGGCTACACCTTC
CDR3: CASSYREFNSGYTF

J: TRBJ2-3
D: NA
V: TRBV5-8
size: NA
DNA: TGTGCCAGCAGCTTGTTCGGTGACAGCTCGACCACAGATACGCAGTATTTT
CDR3: CASSLFGDSSTTDTQYF

J: TRBJ1-4
D: TRBD1
V: TRBV5-1
size: NA
DNA: TGCGCCAGCAGTCGGACAGGGGTAGGAGAAAAACTGTTTTTT
CDR3: CASSRTGVGEKLFF

J: TRBJ2-3
D: TRBD2
V: TRBV4-1
size: NA
DNA: TGCGCCAGCAGCCACGCGGGGGGGCAGTCAGATACGCAGTATTTT
CDR3: CASSHAGGQSDTQYF

J: TRBJ2-5
D: NA
V: TRBV7-3
size: NA
DNA: TGTGCCAGCTTGCTTGGCGGCCAAGAGACCCAGTACTTC
CDR3: CASLLGGQETQYF

J: TRBJ1-1
D: NA
V: TRBV6-5
size: NA
DNA: TGTGCCAGCAGTTACGGGCCGGGACGCGGCACTGAAGCTTTCTTT
CDR3: CASSYGPGRGTEAFF

J: TRBJ2-7
D: NA
V: TRBV27
size: NA
DNA: TGTGCCAGCAGTTTATCCCCGGGGTGGGGCGAGCAGTACTTC
CDR3: CASSLSPGWGEQYF

J: TRBJ1-4
D: NA
V: TRBV21-1
size: NA
DNA: TGTGCCAGCAGCAAAGGCCATCGCGGGACAGGGGAATTCTCAACTAATGAAAAACTGTTTTTT
CDR3: CASSKGHRGTGEFSTNEKLFF

J: TRBJ2-5
D: TRBD1
V: TRBV6-5
size: NA
DNA: TGTGCCAGCAGGAACCCGGGACAGGGGTCAGAGACCCAGTACTTC
CDR3: CASRNPGQGSETQYF

J: TRBJ1-6
D: NA
V: TRBV5-4
size: NA
DNA: TGTGCCAGCAACCTGTATAATTCACCCCTCCACTTT
CDR3: CASNLYNSPLHF

J: TRBJ1-2
D: TRBD1
V: TRBV10-3
size: NA
DNA: TGTGCCATCAGTGAACAGGGGGAATATGGCTACACCTTC
CDR3: CAISEQGEYGYTF

J: TRBJ2-1
D: NA
V: TRBV7-9
size: NA
DNA: TGTGCCAGCAGCTTGCCCCGGAGACTTGGCAATGAGCAGTTCTTC
CDR3: CASSLPRRLGNEQFF

J: TRBJ1-3
D: NA
V: TRBV6-5
size: NA
DNA: TGTGCCAGCAGTTACTCGGGCCAAGGCGACACCATATATTTT
CDR3: CASSYSGQGDTIYF

J: TRBJ2-5
D: NA
V: TRBV5-1
size: NA
DNA: TGCGCCAGCAGCTTGTCCCTTGGGAACCAAGAGACCCAGTACTTC
CDR3: CASSLSLGNQETQYF

J: TRBJ2-1
D: NA
V: TRBV28
size: NA
DNA: TGTGCCAGCGGACAGCTGGGGTTATACAATGAGCAGTTCTTC
CDR3: CASGQLGLYNEQFF

J: TRBJ2-7
D: NA
V: TRBV7-9
size: NA
DNA: TGTGCCAGCAGTCGGGACACCACCTACGAGCAGTACTTC
CDR3: CASSRDTTYEQYF

J: TRBJ2-1
D: TRBD2
V: TRBV10-1
size: NA
DNA: TGCGCCAGCAGAAGCGGGGGGCTGGGGAATGAGCAGTTCTTC
CDR3: CASRSGGLGNEQFF

J: TRBJ1-1
D: NA
V: TRBV18
size: NA
DNA: TGTGCCAGCTCACCCGTAGGTGGGTGGGACACTGAAGCTTTCTTT
CDR3: CASSPVGGWDTEAFF

J: TRBJ1-2
D: TRBD1
V: TRBV5-8
size: NA
DNA: TGTGCCAGCAGCTGGACAGGAACCACTAACTATGGCTACACCTTC
CDR3: CASSWTGTTNYGYTF

J: TRBJ2-5
D: TRBD2
V: TRBV19
size: few
DNA: TGTGCCAGTAGTAGGATACGAAGACTAGCGGGGATTGGAGAGACCCAGTACTTC
CDR3: CASSRIRRLAGIGETQYF

J: TRBJ1-5
D: NA
V: TRBV19
size: NA
DNA: TGTGCCAGTAGTATCCGGGGTAACGATCAGCCCCAGCATTTT
CDR3: CASSIRGNDQPQHF

J: TRBJ2-7
D: NA
V: TRBV7-9
size: NA
DNA: TGTGCCAGCAGCCTACCGGGTCCCACGGGAGAGCAGTACTTC
CDR3: CASSLPGPTGEQYF

J: TRBJ2-7
D: TRBD1
V: TRBV5-4
size: NA
DNA: TGTGCCAGCAAATCCAGGGGGACCTACGAGCAGTACTTC
CDR3: CASKSRGTYEQYF

J: TRBJ2-2
D: NA
V: TRBV7-3
size: once
DNA: TGTGCCAGCAGCTACCGAGCCGGCACCGGGGAGCTGTTTTTT
CDR3: CASSYRAGTGELFF

J: TRBJ1-6
D: NA
V: TRBV6-5
size: NA
DNA: TGTGCCAGCAGTTACTCGGGGAGGGGGACGAATTCACCCCTCCACTTT
CDR3: CASSYSGRGTNSPLHF

J: TRBJ1-1
D: NA
V: TRBV13
size: NA
DNA: TGTGCCAGCAGCTTACCCTTTAACAGTGACGGTTGGAGCACTGAAGCTTTCTTT
CDR3: CASSLPFNSDGWSTEAFF

J: TRBJ1-2
D: NA
V: TRBV9
size: NA
DNA: TGTGCCAGCAGACCCGGAGGGACGAACTATGGCTACACCTTC
CDR3: CASRPGGTNYGYTF

J: TRBJ2-5
D: TRBD1
V: TRBV9
size: NA
DNA: TGTGCCAGCAGCGTCGGACAGGCAGAGACCCAGTACTTC
CDR3: CASSVGQAETQYF

J: TRBJ1-2
D: NA
V: TRBV2
size: few
DNA: TGTGCCAGCAGTGGCCCAGGCAGGGCTGATGGTGGCTACACCTTC
CDR3: CASSGPGRADGGYTF

J: TRBJ2-2
D: NA
V: TRBV5-1
size: once
DNA: TGCGCCAGCAGCTTGTACGACATGAGCACCGGGGAGCTGTTTTTT
CDR3: CASSLYDMSTGELFF

J: TRBJ2-7
D: NA
V: TRBV6-1
size: once
DNA: TGTGCCAGCAGAGGGTTCGGATCCCTCGAGCAGTACTTC
CDR3: CASRGFGSLEQYF

J: TRBJ1-5
D: NA
V: TRBV7-2
size: NA
DNA: TGTGCCAGCGCCCGGCAGAACAATCAGCCCCAGCATTTT
CDR3: CASARQNNQPQHF

J: TRBJ1-6
D: NA
V: TRBV18
size: NA
DNA: TGTGCCAGCTCACCGTCGGCCGGGAAAAATTCACCCCTCCACTTT
CDR3: CASSPSAGKNSPLHF

J: TRBJ1-6
D: NA
V: TRBV5-1
size: NA
DNA: TGCGCCAGCAGCTTACAGGGCTCCTATAATTCACCCCTCCACTTT
CDR3: CASSLQGSYNSPLHF

J: TRBJ1-1
D: NA
V: TRBV5-6
size: NA
DNA: TGTGCCAGCAGCGTGACCCCGGTGGGGACTGAAGCTTTCTTT
CDR3: CASSVTPVGTEAFF

J: TRBJ2-7
D: NA
V: TRBV15
size: NA
DNA: TGTGCCACCAGCAGAGGGACCACAAAGAGCGAGCAGTACTTC
CDR3: CATSRGTTKSEQYF

J: TRBJ2-3
D: NA
V: TRBV19
size: NA
DNA: TGTGCCAGTAGTATCTTTGCGGGCATGAGCGATACGCAGTATTTT
CDR3: CASSIFAGMSDTQYF

J: TRBJ2-7
D: NA
V: TRBV30
size: NA
DNA: TGTGCCTGGAGTGTACGTAGTCAGAGCGAGCAGTACTTC
CDR3: CAWSVRSQSEQYF

J: TRBJ2-5
D: TRBD1
V: TRBV5-1
size: once
DNA: TGCGCCAGCAGCCGGTCAACAGGGGGCGAGACCCAGTACTTC
CDR3: CASSRSTGGETQYF

J: TRBJ2-7
D: NA
V: TRBV10-3
size: NA
DNA: TGTGCCACTGAGGGGGGCGGCACCTACGAGCAGTACTTC
CDR3: CATEGGGTYEQYF

J: TRBJ2-3
D: TRBD2
V: TRBV11-2
size: NA
DNA: TGTGCCAGCAGCCAGGGGGTTAGCGGGGGAGGGTCAGATACGCAGTATTTT
CDR3: CASSQGVSGGGSDTQYF

J: TRBJ1-1
D: NA
V: TRBV5-1
size: NA
DNA: TGCGCCAGCAGCTTGGATCCGCTGATGTCCGCGGCTTTCTTT
CDR3: CASSLDPLMSAAFF